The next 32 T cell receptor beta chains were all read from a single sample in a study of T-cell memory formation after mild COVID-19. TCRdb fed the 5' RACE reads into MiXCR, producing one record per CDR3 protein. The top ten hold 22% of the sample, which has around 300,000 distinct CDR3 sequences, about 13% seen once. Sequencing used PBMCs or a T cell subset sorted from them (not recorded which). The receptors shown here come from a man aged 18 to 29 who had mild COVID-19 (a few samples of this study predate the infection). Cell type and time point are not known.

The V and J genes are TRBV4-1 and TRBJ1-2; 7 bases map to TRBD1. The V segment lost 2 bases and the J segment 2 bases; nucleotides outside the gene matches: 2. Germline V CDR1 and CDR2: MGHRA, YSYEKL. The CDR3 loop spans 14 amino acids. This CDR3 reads CASSQPQGNYGYTF. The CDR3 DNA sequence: TGCGCCAGCAGCCAACCACAGGGGAACTATGGCTACACCTTC.

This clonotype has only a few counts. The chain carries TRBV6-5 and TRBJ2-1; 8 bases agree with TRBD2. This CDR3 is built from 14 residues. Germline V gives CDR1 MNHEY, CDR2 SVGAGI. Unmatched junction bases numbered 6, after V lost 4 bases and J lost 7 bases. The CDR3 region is CASSSGLARNEQFF. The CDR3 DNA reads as TGTGCCAGCAGTTCCGGACTAGCCCGGAATGAGCAGTTCTTC.

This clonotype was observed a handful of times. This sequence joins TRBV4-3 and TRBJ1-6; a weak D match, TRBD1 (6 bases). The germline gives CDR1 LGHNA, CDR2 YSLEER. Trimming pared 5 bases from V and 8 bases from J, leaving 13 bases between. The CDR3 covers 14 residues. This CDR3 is CASSFRDTDSPLHF. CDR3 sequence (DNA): TGCGCCAGCAGCTTCCGGGACACAGATTCACCCCTCCACTTT.

For the CDR3, the DNA is TGTGCCAGCAGCTTAGATGGGGAGGCTTTCTTT. Residues: CASSLDGEAFF. V and J are TRBV7-6 and TRBJ1-1; the D is unclear. Germline assignment: CDR1 SGHVS and CDR2 FNYEAQ. The CDR3 runs 11 residues. V was shortened by 1 base and J by 11 bases, with 8 bases between the two germline ends.

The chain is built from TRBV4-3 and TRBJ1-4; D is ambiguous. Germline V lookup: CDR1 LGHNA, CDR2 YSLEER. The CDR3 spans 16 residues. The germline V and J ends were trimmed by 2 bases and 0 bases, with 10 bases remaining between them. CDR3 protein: CASSQRRISTNEKLFF. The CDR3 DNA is TGCGCCAGCAGCCAACGCAGGATTTCAACTAATGAAAAACTGTTTTTT.

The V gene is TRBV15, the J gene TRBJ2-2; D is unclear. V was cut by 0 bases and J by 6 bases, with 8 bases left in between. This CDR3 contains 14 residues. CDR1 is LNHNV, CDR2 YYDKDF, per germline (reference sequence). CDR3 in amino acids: CATSRDPLPGELFF. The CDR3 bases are TGTGCCACCAGCAGAGACCCCCTTCCCGGGGAGCTGTTTTTT.

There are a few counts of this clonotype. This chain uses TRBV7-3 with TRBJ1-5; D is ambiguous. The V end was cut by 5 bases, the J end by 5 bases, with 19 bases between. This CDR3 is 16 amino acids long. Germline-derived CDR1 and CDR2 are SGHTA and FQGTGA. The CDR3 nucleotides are TGTGCCAGCAGCCAAGCACCGGTCAGGAGACATCAGCCCCAGCATTTT. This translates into CASSQAPVRRHQPQHF.

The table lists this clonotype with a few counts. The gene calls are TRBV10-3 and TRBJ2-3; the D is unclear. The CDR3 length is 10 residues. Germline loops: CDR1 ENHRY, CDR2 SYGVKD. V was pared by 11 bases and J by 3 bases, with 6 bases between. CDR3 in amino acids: CAAGTDTQYF. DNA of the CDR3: TGTGCCGCCGGAACAGATACGCAGTATTTT.

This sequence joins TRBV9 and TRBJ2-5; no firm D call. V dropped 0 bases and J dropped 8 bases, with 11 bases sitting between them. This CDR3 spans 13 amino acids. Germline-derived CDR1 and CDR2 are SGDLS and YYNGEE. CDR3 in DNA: TGTGCCAGCAGCGTAGGAGGCGTGGACACCCAGTACTTC. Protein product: CASSVGGVDTQYF.

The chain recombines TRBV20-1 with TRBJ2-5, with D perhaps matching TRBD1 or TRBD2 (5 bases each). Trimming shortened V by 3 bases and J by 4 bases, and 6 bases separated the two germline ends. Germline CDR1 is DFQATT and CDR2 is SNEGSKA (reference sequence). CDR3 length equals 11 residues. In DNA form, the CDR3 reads TGCAGTGCTAGTGGGGGAGAGACCCAGTACTTC. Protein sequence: CSASGGETQYF.

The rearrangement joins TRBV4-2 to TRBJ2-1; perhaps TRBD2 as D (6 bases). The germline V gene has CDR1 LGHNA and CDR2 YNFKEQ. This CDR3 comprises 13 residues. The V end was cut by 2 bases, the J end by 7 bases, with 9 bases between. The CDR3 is CASSQLGGNEQFF. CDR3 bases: TGTGCCAGCAGCCAACTAGGAGGGAATGAGCAGTTCTTC.

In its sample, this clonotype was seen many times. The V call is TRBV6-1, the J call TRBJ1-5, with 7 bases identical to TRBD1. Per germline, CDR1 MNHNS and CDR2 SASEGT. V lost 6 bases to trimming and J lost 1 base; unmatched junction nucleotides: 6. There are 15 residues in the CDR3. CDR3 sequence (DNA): TGTGCCAGCAGCAGGACAGGCGGGAGCAATCAGCCCCAGCATTTT. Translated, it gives CASSRTGGSNQPQHF.

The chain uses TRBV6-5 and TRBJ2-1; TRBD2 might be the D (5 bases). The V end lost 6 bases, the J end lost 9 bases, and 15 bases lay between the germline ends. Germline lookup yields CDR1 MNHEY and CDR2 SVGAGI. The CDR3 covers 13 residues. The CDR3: CASSLARPGEQFF. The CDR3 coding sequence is TGTGCCAGCAGCCTAGCCCGCCCTGGTGAGCAGTTCTTC.

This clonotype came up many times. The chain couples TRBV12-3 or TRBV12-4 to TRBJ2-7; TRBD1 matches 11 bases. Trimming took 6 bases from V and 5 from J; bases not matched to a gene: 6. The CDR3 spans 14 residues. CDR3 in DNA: TGTGCCAGCAGCCCCGGGACAGGGGGAGACGAGCAGTACTTC. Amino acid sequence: CASSPGTGGDEQYF.

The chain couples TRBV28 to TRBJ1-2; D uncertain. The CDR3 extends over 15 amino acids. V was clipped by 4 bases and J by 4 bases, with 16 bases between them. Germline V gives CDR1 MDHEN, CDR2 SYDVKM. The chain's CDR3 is CASSSRLAPTYGYTF. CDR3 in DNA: TGTGCCAGCAGTTCCCGACTCGCGCCAACCTATGGCTACACCTTC.

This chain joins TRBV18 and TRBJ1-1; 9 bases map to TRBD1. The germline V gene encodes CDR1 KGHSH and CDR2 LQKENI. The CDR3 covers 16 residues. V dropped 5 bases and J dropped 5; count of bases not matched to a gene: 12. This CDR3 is CASSVPGQGLGTEAFF. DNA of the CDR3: TGTGCCAGCTCAGTCCCGGGACAGGGACTAGGGACTGAAGCTTTCTTT.

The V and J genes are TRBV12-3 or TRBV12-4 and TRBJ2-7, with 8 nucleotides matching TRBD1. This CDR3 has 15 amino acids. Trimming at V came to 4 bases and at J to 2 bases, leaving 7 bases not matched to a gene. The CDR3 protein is CASSSPGGTTYEQYF. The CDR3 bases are TGTGCCAGCAGTTCTCCAGGGGGCACGACCTACGAGCAGTACTTC.

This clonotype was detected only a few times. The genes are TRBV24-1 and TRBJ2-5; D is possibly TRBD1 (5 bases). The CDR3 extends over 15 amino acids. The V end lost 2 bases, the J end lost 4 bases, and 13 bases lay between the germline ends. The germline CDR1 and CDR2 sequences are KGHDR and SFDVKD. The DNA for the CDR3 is TGTGCCACCAGTGATTCCCGGCAGGGCGGAGAGACCCAGTACTTC. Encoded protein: CATSDSRQGGETQYF.

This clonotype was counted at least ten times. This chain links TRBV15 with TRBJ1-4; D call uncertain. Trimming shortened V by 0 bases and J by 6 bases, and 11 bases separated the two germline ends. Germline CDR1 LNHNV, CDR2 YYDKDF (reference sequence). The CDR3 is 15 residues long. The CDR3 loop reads CATSRDLGWDEKLFF. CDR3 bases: TGTGCCACCAGCAGAGATCTGGGGTGGGATGAAAAACTGTTTTTT.

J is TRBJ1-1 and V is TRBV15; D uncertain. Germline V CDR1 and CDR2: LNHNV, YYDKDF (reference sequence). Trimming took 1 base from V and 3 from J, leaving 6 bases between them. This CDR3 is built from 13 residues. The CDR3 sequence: CATSRAVYTEAFF. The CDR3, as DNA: TGTGCCACCAGCAGAGCGGTATACACTGAAGCTTTCTTT.

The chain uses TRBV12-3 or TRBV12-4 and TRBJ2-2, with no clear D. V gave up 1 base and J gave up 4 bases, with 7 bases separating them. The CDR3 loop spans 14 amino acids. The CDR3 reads CASSLGHFTGELFF. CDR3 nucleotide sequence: TGTGCCAGCAGTTTAGGGCACTTCACCGGGGAGCTGTTTTTT.

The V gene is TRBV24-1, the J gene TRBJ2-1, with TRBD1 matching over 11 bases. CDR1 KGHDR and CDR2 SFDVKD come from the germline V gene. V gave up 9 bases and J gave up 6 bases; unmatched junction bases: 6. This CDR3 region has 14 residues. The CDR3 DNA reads TGTGCCACCTCCCCGGGACAGGGGGTCAATGAGCAGTTCTTC. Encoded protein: CATSPGQGVNEQFF.

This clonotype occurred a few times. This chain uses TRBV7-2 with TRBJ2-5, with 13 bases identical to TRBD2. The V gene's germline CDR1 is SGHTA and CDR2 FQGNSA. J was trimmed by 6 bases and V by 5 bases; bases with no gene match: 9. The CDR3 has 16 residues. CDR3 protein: CASSLFGTSGAKTQYF. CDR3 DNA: TGTGCCAGCAGCCTCTTTGGGACTAGCGGGGCAAAGACCCAGTACTTC.

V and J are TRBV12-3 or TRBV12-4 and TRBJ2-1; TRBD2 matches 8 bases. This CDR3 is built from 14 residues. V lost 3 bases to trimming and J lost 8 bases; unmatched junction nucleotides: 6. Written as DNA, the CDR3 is TGTGCCAGCAGTTTCCGACTAGCGAGCGATGAGCAGTTCTTC. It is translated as CASSFRLASDEQFF.

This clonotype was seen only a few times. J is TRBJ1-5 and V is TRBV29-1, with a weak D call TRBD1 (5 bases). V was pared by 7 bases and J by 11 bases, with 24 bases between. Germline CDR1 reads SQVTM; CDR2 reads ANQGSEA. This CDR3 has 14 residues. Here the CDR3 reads CSAYLGEGLTAQHF. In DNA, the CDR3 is TGCAGCGCCTACTTAGGGGAGGGACTAACTGCCCAGCATTTT.

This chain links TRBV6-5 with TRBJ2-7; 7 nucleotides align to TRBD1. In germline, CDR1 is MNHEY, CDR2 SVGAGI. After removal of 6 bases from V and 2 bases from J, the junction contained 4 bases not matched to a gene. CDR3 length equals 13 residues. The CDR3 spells CASSQTGTYEQYV. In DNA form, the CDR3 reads TGTGCCAGCAGCCAGACAGGGACCTACGAGCAGTACGTC.

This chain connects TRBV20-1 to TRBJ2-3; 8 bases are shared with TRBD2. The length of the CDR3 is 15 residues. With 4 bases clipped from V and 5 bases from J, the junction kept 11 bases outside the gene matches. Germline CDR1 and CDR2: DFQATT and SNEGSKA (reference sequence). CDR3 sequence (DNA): TGCAGTGCTAATGATGCGGGGGGCTTTGGAGATACGCAGTATTTT. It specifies CSANDAGGFGDTQYF.

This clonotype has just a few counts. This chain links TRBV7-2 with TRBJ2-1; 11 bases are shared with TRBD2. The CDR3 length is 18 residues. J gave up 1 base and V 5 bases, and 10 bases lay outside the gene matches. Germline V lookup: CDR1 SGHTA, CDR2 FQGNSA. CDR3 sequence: CASSLGSGGAESYNEQFF. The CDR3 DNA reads TGTGCCAGCAGCCTGGGTAGCGGGGGGGCCGAGTCCTACAATGAGCAGTTCTTC.

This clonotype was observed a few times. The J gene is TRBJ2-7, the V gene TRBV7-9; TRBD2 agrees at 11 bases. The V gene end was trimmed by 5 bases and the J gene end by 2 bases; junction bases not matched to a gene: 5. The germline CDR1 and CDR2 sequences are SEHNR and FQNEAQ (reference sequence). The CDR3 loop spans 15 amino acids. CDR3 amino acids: CASSHTSGSPYEQYF. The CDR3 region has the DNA TGTGCCAGCAGCCACACTAGCGGGAGTCCCTACGAGCAGTACTTC.

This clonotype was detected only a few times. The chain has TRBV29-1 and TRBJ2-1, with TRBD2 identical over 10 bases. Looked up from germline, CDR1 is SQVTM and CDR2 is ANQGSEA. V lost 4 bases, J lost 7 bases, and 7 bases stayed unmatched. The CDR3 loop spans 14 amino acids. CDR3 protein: CSVVVAGGFNEQFF. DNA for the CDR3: TGCAGCGTTGTTGTAGCGGGGGGTTTTAATGAGCAGTTCTTC.

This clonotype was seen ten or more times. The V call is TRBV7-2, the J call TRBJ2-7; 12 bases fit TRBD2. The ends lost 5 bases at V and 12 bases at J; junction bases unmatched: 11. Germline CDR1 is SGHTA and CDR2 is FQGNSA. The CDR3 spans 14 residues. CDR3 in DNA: TGTGCCAGCAGCCCACTACTAGCGGGGGGCGGATCGTACTTC. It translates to CASSPLLAGGGSYF.

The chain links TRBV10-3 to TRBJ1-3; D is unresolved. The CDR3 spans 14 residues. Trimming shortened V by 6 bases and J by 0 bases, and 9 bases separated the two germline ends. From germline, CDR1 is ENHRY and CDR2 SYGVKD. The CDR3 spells CAIRLQSSGNTIYF. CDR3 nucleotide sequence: TGTGCCATCAGACTACAGAGCTCTGGAAACACCATATATTTT.